The T cell receptor beta chain described here comes from a study of T cell repertoires in cytomegalovirus infection. Across the whole study: Matching HLA type and CMV infection were both indicated by public TCR beta signatures. General study results and limits: In two of eight donors, the top clonotype was HLA-C-restricted CMV-specific.

This clonotype was seen ten or more times. As yet, its antigen is unknown. TCRdb fed the reads into MiXCR, producing one record per CDR3 protein. The table shows about 830,000 distinct CDR3 sequences, with 32% occurring only once. The CDR3 extends over 13 amino acids. The V gene lost 4 bases and the J gene lost 0 bases, with 9 bases spanning the gap. Germline CDR1 and CDR2: SQVTM and ANQGSEA. The sequence was obtained from a human donor in good health (CMV status not recorded). Some clones in this sample may be carry-over from other donors' samples. The chain links TRBV29-1 to TRBJ1-1; D call uncertain. The sequencing used cultured CD8+ T cells from PBMCs, collected from culture after CMV antigen stimulation. CDR3 amino acids: CSVAPRMNTEAFF. The CDR3 nucleotides read TGCAGCGTTGCCCCACGCATGAACACTGAAGCTTTCTTT.